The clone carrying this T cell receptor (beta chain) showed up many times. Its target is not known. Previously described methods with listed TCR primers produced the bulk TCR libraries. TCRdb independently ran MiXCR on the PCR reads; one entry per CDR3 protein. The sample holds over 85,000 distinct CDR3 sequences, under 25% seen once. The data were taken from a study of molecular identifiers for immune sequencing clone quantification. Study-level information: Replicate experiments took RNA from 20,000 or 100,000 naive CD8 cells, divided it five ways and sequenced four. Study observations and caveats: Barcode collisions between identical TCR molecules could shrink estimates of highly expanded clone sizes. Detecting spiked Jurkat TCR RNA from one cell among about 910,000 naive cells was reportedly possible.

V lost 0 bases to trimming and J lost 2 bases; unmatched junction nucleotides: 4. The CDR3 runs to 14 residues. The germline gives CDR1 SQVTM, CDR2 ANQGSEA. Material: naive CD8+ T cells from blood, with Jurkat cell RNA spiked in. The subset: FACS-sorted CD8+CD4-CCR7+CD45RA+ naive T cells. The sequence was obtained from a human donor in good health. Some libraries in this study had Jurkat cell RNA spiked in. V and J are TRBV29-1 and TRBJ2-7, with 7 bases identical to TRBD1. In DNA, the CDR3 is TGCAGCGTTGAAGATAGGGACAGACCCTACGAGCAGTACTTC. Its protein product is CSVEDRDRPYEQYF.